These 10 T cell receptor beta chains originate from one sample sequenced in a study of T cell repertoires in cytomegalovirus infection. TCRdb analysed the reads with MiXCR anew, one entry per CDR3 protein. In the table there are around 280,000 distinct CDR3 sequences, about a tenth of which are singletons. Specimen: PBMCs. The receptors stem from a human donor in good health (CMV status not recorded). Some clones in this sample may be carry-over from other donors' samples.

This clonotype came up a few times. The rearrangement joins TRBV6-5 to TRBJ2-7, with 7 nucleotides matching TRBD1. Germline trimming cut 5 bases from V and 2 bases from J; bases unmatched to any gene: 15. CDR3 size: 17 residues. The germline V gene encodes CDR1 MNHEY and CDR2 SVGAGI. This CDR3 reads CASSHQVSRDRAYEQYF. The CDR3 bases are TGTGCCAGCAGTCACCAGGTGTCCCGGGACAGAGCCTACGAGCAGTACTTC.

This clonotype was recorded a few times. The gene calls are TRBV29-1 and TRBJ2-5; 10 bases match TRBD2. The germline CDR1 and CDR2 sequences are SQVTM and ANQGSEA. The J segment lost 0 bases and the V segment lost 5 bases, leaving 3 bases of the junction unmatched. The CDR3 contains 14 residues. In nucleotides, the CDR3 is TGCAGCGTTAGTAGCGGGGGGTACCAAGAGACCCAGTACTTC. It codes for CSVSSGGYQETQYF.

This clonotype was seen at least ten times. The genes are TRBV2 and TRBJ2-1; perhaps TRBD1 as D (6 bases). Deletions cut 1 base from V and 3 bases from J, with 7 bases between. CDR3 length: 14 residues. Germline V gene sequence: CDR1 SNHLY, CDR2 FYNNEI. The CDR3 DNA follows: TGTGCCAGCAGTGAAGGGACAGTCTACAATGAGCAGTTCTTC. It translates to CASSEGTVYNEQFF.

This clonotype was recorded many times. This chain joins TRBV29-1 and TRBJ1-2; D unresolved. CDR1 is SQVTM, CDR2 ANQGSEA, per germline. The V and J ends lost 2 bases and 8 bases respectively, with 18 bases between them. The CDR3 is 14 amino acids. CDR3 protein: CSVESVVPSGGYTF. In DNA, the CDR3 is TGCAGCGTTGAATCCGTCGTTCCGTCGGGGGGCTACACCTTC.

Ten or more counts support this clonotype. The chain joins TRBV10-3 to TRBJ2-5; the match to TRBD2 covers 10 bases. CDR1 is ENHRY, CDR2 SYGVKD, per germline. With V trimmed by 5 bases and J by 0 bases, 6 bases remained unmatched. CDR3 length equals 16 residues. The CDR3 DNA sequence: TGTGCCATCAGTACGGCTAGCGGGGGACACCAAGAGACCCAGTACTTC. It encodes CAISTASGGHQETQYF.

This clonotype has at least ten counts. The CDR3 sequence: CASSYSGRGGGGYTF. The CDR3 region has the DNA TGTGCCAGCAGTTACTCAGGCAGGGGAGGAGGTGGCTACACCTTC. The genes are TRBV6-5 and TRBJ1-2, with D possibly being TRBD1 (6 bases). Germline V gene data show CDR1 as MNHEY and CDR2 as SVGAGI. Trimming removed 0 bases at V and 7 bases at J, with 15 bases between. This CDR3 has 15 residues.

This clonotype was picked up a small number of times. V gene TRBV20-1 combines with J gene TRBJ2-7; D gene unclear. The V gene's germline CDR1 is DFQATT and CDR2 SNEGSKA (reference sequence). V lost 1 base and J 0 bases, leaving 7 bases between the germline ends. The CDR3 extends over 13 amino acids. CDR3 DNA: TGCAGTGCTAGAGCCGTGTTCTCCTACGAGCAGTACTTC. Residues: CSARAVFSYEQYF.

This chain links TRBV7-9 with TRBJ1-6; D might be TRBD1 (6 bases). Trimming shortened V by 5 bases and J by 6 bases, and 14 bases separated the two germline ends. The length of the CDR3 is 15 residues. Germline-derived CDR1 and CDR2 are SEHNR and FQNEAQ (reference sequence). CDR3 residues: CASSPTEGGNSPLHF. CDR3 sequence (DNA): TGTGCCAGCAGCCCTACGGAGGGGGGTAATTCACCCCTCCACTTT.

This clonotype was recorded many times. The CDR3 bases are TGTGCCAGCACGGGGACGTATAATTCACCCCTCCACTTT. Its translation is CASTGTYNSPLHF. This chain connects TRBV28 to TRBJ1-6; D might be TRBD1 (5 bases). Germline loops: CDR1 MDHEN, CDR2 SYDVKM. The V end was cut by 7 bases, the J end by 4 bases, with 8 bases between. The CDR3 length is 13 residues. The variable domain in full, with the rest retrieved from reference TRBV28 and TRBJ1-6, is DVKVTQSSRYLVKRTGEKVFLECVQDMDHENMFWYRQDPGLGLRLIYFSYDVKMKEKGDIPEGYSVSREKKERFSLILESASTNQTSMYLCASTGTYNSPLHFGNGTRLTVT.

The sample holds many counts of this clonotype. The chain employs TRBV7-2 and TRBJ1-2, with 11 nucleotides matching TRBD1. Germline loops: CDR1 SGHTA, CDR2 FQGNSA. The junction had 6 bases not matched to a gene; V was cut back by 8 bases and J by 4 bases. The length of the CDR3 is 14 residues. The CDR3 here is CASRTGGVGYGYTF. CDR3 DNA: TGTGCCAGCCGGACAGGGGGCGTTGGCTATGGCTACACCTTC.